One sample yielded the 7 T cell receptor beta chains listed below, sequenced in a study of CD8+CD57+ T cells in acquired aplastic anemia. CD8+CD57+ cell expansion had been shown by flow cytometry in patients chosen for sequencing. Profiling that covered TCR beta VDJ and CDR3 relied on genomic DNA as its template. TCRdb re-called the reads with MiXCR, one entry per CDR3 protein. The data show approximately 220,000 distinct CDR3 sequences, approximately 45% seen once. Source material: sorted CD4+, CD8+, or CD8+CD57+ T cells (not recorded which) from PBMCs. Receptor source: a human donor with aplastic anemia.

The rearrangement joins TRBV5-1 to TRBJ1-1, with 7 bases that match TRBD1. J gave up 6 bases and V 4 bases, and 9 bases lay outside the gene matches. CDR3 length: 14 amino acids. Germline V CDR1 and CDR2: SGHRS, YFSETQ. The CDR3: CASSTGRGRPEAFF. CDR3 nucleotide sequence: TGCGCCAGCAGCACGGGAAGGGGGCGGCCTGAAGCTTTCTTT. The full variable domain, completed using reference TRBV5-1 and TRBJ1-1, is KAGVTQTPRYLIKTRGQQVTLSCSPISGHRSVSWYQQTPGQGLQFLFEYFSETQRNKGNFPGRFSGRQFSNSRSEMNVSTLELGDSALYLCASSTGRGRPEAFFGQGTRLTVV.

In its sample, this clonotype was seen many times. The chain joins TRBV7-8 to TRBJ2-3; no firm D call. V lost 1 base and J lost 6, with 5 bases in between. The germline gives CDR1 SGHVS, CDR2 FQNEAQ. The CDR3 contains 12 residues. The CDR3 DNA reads TGTGCCAGCAGCTTAGACGTGGATACGCAGTATTTT. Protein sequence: CASSLDVDTQYF.

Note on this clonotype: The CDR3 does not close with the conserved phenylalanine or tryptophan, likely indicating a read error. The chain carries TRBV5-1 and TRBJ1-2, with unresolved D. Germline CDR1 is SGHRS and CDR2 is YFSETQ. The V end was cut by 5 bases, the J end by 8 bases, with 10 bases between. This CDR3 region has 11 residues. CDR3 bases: TGCGCCAGCAGTACGTGGGGAGGCTACACCTCC. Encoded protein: CASSTWGGYTS.

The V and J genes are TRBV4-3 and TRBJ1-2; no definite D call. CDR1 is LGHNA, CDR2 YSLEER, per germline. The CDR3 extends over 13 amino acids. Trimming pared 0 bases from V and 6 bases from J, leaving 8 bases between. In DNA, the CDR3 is TGCGCCAGCAGCCAAGATTCCGGGGATGGCTACACCTTC. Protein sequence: CASSQDSGDGYTF.

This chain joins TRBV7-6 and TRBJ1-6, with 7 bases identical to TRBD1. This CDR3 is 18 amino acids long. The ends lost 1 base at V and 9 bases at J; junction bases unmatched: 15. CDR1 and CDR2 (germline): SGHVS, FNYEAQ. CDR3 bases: TGTGCCAGCAGCTTAGGTCCCTCGCAGGGGGTAGTAGGTTCACCCCTCCACTTT. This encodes CASSLGPSQGVVGSPLHF. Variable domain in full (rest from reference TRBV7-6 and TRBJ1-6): GAGVSQSPRYKVTKRGQDVALRCDPISGHVSLYWYRQALGQGPEFLTYFNYEAQQDKSGLPNDRFSAERPEGSISTLTIQRTEQRDSAMYRCASSLGPSQGVVGSPLHFGNGTRLTVT.

CDR3 sequence (DNA): TGTGCCAGCAGCTTAGAAGGGGCTAGCGGGAGGGGAGAGCAGTACGTC. It translates to CASSLEGASGRGEQYV. V and J are TRBV7-2 and TRBJ2-7; 12 nucleotides align to TRBD2. Germline V CDR1 and CDR2: SGHTA, FQGNSA. The V and J ends lost 1 base and 7 bases, in that order; junction bases with no gene match: 8. The CDR3 loop spans 16 amino acids.

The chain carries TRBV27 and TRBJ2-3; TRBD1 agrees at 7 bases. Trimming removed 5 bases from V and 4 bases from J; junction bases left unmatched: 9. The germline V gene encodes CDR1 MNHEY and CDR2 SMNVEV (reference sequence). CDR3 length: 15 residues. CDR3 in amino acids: CASSKQGLGADTQYF. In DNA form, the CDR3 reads TGTGCCAGCAGTAAACAGGGGTTGGGGGCAGATACGCAGTATTTT.